This TCR beta chain emerged from a study of cytomegalovirus exposure and HLA in healthy donors. Clones were read by immunoSEQ multiplex PCR, and TCRdb kept only the in-frame ones, dropping some. This table has some 190,000 clones, approximately 86% appearing once. The donors were in the approximately 130-subject validation cohort; that cohort was separate from the approximately 700-subject first cohort. About this clone: Its matching antigen is unknown.

CDR1 is LNHNV and CDR2 is YYDKDF in the germline V gene (reference sequence). V was pared by 0 bases and J by 6 bases, with 8 bases between. The CDR3 has 13 residues. Study-wide points: Cytomegalovirus-associated TCR beta chains were listed, numbering over 150. The tendency of first-cohort TCR clusters to co-occur in the 90 to 150 validation repertoires was the finding of a later analysis.

This clonotype was obtained from a young man in good health and CMV-seropositive. This chain links TRBV15 with TRBJ1-1, with D hard to call. Sequencing was done on a sample of PBMCs. The CDR3 DNA is TGTGCCACCAGCAGAGAAGCCGTCGCTGAAGCTTTCTTT. Protein sequence: CATSREAVAEAFF.